Below are 5 T cell receptor beta chains sequenced from a single sample in a study of blood T cell repertoires in COVID-19. Clones were sequenced by immunoSEQ multiplex PCR, and TCRdb holds only the in-frame ones, with some missing. The sample yields 250,000 to 350,000 clones, over 80% seen once. The sample taken for sequencing was peripheral blood. Receptor source: a woman aged 50 to 60 with COVID-19, enrolled during active disease.

The rearrangement links TRBV6-2 or TRBV6-3 to TRBJ1-5; D remains ambiguous. The V end lost 2 bases, the J end lost 5 bases, and 4 bases lay between the germline ends. Germline assignment: CDR1 MNHEY and CDR2 SVGEGT. There are 12 residues in the CDR3. Here the CDR3 DNA reads TGTGCCAGCAGTTACCCATATCAGCCCCAGCATTTT. Amino acids: CASSYPYQPQHF.

The genes are TRBV3-1 (or the pseudogene TRBV3-2) and TRBJ2-1; 7 bases agree with TRBD2. The CDR3 extends over 16 amino acids. Germline lookup yields CDR1 LGHDT and CDR2 YNNKEL (reference sequence). Trimming took 7 bases from V and 4 from J; bases not matched to a gene: 13. CDR3 residues: CASTPRPGTTYNEQFF. The CDR3 nucleotides read TGTGCCAGCACCCCTCGACCAGGGACTACGTACAATGAGCAGTTCTTC.

V and J are TRBV3-1 (or the pseudogene TRBV3-2) and TRBJ2-1; 8 nucleotides line up with TRBD2. The CDR3 covers 20 residues. Per the germline V gene, CDR1 is LGHDT and CDR2 is YNNKEL (reference sequence). V was pared by 0 bases and J by 8 bases, with 21 bases of the junction left unmatched. The CDR3 sequence is CASSQDKSRRTSPSLDEQFF. The CDR3, as DNA: TGTGCCAGCAGCCAAGATAAATCTAGGCGGACTAGCCCAAGTCTTGATGAGCAGTTCTTC.

J is TRBJ1-2 and V is TRBV6-5; maybe TRBD1 (6 bases). Germline V CDR1 and CDR2: MNHEY, SVGAGI. V lost 2 bases to trimming and J lost 0 bases, with 10 bases between them. The CDR3 spans 15 residues. The CDR3 reads CASSYGRGANYGYTF. CDR3 nucleotides: TGTGCCAGCAGTTACGGCAGGGGAGCTAACTATGGCTACACCTTC.

The rearrangement joins TRBV6-4 to TRBJ1-6; no reliable D call. The CDR3 sequence is 12 residues long. The V gene's germline CDR1 is MRHNA and CDR2 SNTAGT. V dropped 6 bases and J dropped 9 bases, with 9 bases sitting between them. The CDR3 DNA follows: TGTGCCAGCAGGTGGGCCCTTTCACCCCTCCACTTT. Encoded protein: CASRWALSPLHF.